What follows describes a single T cell receptor beta chain. Its antigen is not known. TCRdb's copy holds only in-frame clones and misses some; the assay was immunoSEQ multiplex PCR. The table includes tens of thousands of clones, more than 75% detected once. The data are from a study of OX40 agonist ivuxolimab in advanced cancers. As for the study in general: The treatment was a fully human IgG2 OX40 agonist, ivuxolimab. Study-wide points: Dose levels from 0.1 to 3.0 mg/kg saw CD4+ and CD8+ blood T cells expand clonally by week 6. Relatively little clonal expansion, among the lowest observed, appeared in partial responders at 0.1-3.0 mg/kg. The authors did not determine the antigen specificity of the expanded peripheral T cells.

From germline, CDR1 is SGDLS and CDR2 YYNGEE. V trimming: 0 bases; J trimming: 5 bases; junction bases outside the gene matches: 3. The CDR3 loop spans 15 amino acids. The receptor's source is an adult with an advanced solid tumor such as melanoma, head and neck, liver or kidney cancer. Material: CD4+ or CD8+ T cells sorted from blood, obtained in a trial of the OX40 agonist ivuxolimab. The genes are TRBV9 and TRBJ2-5, with 11 bases fitting TRBD2. In DNA form, the CDR3 reads TGTGCCAGCAGCGTAGATAGCGGGAGGGGCGAGACCCAGTACTTC. Translated, it gives CASSVDSGRGETQYF. Based on the CDR3 plus reference TRBV9 and TRBJ2-5, the full variable domain is DSGVTQTPKHLITATGQRVTLRCSPRSGDLSVYWYQQSLDQGLQFLIQYYNGEERAKGNILERFSAQQFPDLHSELNLSSLELGDSALYFCASSVDSGRGETQYFGPGTRLLVL.